This T cell receptor beta chain derives from a study of blood T cells in healthy people across ages. Study as a whole: Every two T cells gave about one barcoded beta molecule via template switching.

V was pared by 6 bases and J by 4 bases, with 19 bases between. From germline, CDR1 is MNHEY and CDR2 SMNVEV (reference sequence). This CDR3 contains 15 residues. Using a J-beta primer mix together with a sample-barcoded 5' primer, a second PCR was run for roughly 6 to 12 cycles. Per sample, CDR3-containing paired-end reads numbered at least 2.5 million. TCRdb fed the 5' RACE reads into MiXCR, producing one record per CDR3 protein. This sample has roughly 800,000 distinct CDR3 sequences, with roughly 60% found just once. This clonotype was counted a few times. Isolation recovered at least 6.5 million PBMCs from every sample.

The chain uses TRBV27 and TRBJ2-7; D gene uncertain. This TCR came from a man between 25 and 39 years old in good health. Sequencing was done on a sample of blood. This CDR3 reads CASSPFGQAQYEQYF. The CDR3 bases are TGTGCCAGCAGCCCTTTTGGCCAGGCTCAGTACGAGCAGTACTTC.